This entry lists 21 T cell receptor beta chains sequenced from one sample in a study of Graves' ophthalmopathy and Graves' hyperthyroidism (dated by TCRdb to 2016 to 2018). TCRdb names Illumina HiSeq 2000 as the instrument used. For repertoire sequencing, TCR beta CDR3 regions were amplified from RNA transcripts. HTBI primers and the Qiagen OneStep RT-PCR kit were used in a first-round RT-PCR, which was followed by a second-round multiplex PCR, size selection and purification. TCRdb reran the public reads through fastp at Q25 and MiXCR, keeping productive beta chains. Rows with one shared CDR3 protein collapse into an entry with the most common genes and DNA. The sample profile shows about 370,000 distinct CDR3 sequences; about 18% of them were found once. In total, the top ten clones hold 1.6% of the sample. Material for sequencing was peripheral blood. All receptors come from a woman between 18 and 30 years old with Graves' ophthalmopathy. Donor details come from another sample of the same person, matched by shared clones.

In its sample, this clonotype was seen many times. This chain links TRBV7-2 with TRBJ2-5, with 8 bases lining up with TRBD1. Germline-derived CDR1 and CDR2 are SGHTA and FQGNSA. There are 15 residues in the CDR3. V trimming: 1 base; J trimming: 1 base; junction bases outside the gene matches: 2. This CDR3 reads CASSLGQGAQETQYF. As DNA, the CDR3 is TGTGCCAGCAGCTTAGGGCAGGGGGCCCAAGAGACCCAGTACTTC.

This clonotype was seen many times. The J gene is TRBJ2-7, the V gene TRBV28, with D tentatively TRBD1 (7 bases). The CDR3 is 15 residues long. Trimming shortened V by 10 bases and J by 3 bases, and 22 bases separated the two germline ends. The germline V gene encodes CDR1 MDHEN and CDR2 SYDVKM. The CDR3 DNA reads as TGTGCCACCCGGTCGGTTGACCAGGGGGGCTACGAGCAGTACTTC. Translated, it gives CATRSVDQGGYEQYF.

This clonotype has ten or more counts. The rearrangement uses TRBV25-1 and TRBJ2-4; D uncertain. Germline values: CDR1 MGHDK, CDR2 SYGVNS. The CDR3 consists of 15 residues. V was shortened by 5 bases and J by 3 bases, with 14 bases between the two germline ends. The CDR3 reads CASSPPGPGKNIQYF. Written as DNA, the CDR3 is TGTGCCAGCAGTCCACCTGGCCCTGGCAAAAACATTCAGTACTTC.

The rearrangement joins TRBV5-4 to TRBJ1-2, with D uncertain. V dropped 5 bases and J dropped 8 bases, with 16 bases sitting between them. Germline CDR1 and CDR2: SGHNT and YYREEE (reference sequence). The CDR3 is 13 residues long. The CDR3 region is CASSRPPLWGYTF. CDR3 sequence (DNA): TGTGCCAGCAGTCGTCCCCCTCTTTGGGGCTACACCTTC.

This clonotype was found many times. The J gene is TRBJ2-7, the V gene TRBV5-6, with unresolved D. The V end lost 3 bases, the J end lost 1 base, and 14 bases lay between the germline ends. CDR3 length: 15 amino acids. Germline V CDR1 and CDR2: SGHDT, YYEEEE. In nucleotides, the CDR3 is TGTGCCAGCAGCTCCCTTGTGTTTGGGTCCTACGAGCAGTACTTC. Its protein is CASSSLVFGSYEQYF.

This clonotype was recorded many times. This chain joins TRBV6-2 or TRBV6-3 and TRBJ1-2, with D perhaps TRBD1 (5 bases). Germline assignment: CDR1 MNHEY and CDR2 SVGEGT. The length of the CDR3 is 14 residues. The germline V and J ends were trimmed by 2 bases and 4 bases, with 11 bases remaining between them. The CDR3 DNA follows: TGTGCCAGCAGTTACGAGGGGACTAGCTATGGCTACACCTTC. Its translation: CASSYEGTSYGYTF.

For the CDR3, the DNA is TGTGCCAGCGGCCGGGACAGGGGGAACGAGCAGTACTTC. Residues: CASGRDRGNEQYF. The V gene is TRBV6-1, the J gene TRBJ2-7, with TRBD1 matching 11 bases. Germline-derived CDR1 and CDR2 are MNHNS and SASEGT. The CDR3 loop spans 13 amino acids. V shed 8 bases and J 5 bases; nucleotides not matched to a gene: 5.

At least ten counts were recorded for this clonotype. The gene calls are TRBV30 and TRBJ1-5; TRBD1 matches at 7 bases. CDR1 and CDR2 from the germline V gene are GTSNPN and SVGIG (reference sequence). V dropped 2 bases and J dropped 3; count of bases not matched to a gene: 4. The length of the CDR3 is 14 residues. The CDR3 sequence is CAWSQGVLNQPQHF. The CDR3 DNA follows: TGTGCCTGGAGTCAGGGGGTCCTCAATCAGCCCCAGCATTTT.

This CDR3 reads CASSVDRDPSYEQYF. In nucleotides, the CDR3 is TGTGCCAGCAGTGTAGACAGGGACCCATCCTACGAGCAGTACTTC. This chain links TRBV6-1 with TRBJ2-7, with 7 bases lining up with TRBD1. The CDR3 totals 15 residues. V trimming: 4 bases; J trimming: 1 base; junction bases outside the gene matches: 7. Germline CDR1 and CDR2: MNHNS and SASEGT.

A few counts support this clonotype. The chain couples TRBV7-2 to TRBJ2-7; maybe TRBD1 (6 bases). There are 15 residues in the CDR3. The V end lost 1 base, the J end lost 4 bases, and 14 bases lay between the germline ends. Per the germline V gene, CDR1 is SGHTA and CDR2 is FQGNSA. CDR3 nucleotide sequence: TGTGCCAGCAGCTTAGGGTATGGGACACAGTACGAGCAGTACTTC. This codes for CASSLGYGTQYEQYF. Complete variable domain (other parts from reference TRBV7-2 and TRBJ2-7): GAGVSQSPSNKVTEKGKDVELRCDPISGHTALYWYRQSLGQGLEFLIYFQGNSAPDKSGLPSDRFSAERTGGSVSTLTIQRTQQEDSAVYLCASSLGYGTQYEQYFGPGTRLTVT.

The chain combines TRBV7-2 with TRBJ1-2; no clear D. This CDR3 comprises 14 residues. V lost 5 bases and J 8 bases, leaving 18 bases between the germline ends. Germline V lookup: CDR1 SGHTA, CDR2 FQGNSA. DNA of the CDR3: TGTGCCAGCAGCCCGTATCAGGAGGAGCGCGGCTACACCTTC. Amino acids: CASSPYQEERGYTF.

This clonotype has ten or more counts. The chain employs TRBV29-1 and TRBJ2-7; 7 bases line up with TRBD1. The CDR3 is 12 residues long. With 5 bases clipped from V and 4 bases from J, the junction kept 5 bases outside the gene matches. CDR1 and CDR2 from the germline V gene are SQVTM and ANQGSEA. The DNA for the CDR3 is TGCAGCGTTCGGACAGGTTCATACGAGCAGTACTTC. Translated, it gives CSVRTGSYEQYF.

This clonotype has only a few counts. The rearrangement uses TRBV2 and TRBJ1-1; no firm D call. CDR1 and CDR2 (germline): SNHLY, FYNNEI. Deletions cut 7 bases from V and 1 base from J, with 7 bases between. CDR3 length: 12 amino acids. The CDR3 loop reads CASNNRNTEAFF. The DNA of the CDR3 is TGTGCCAGCAATAACAGGAACACTGAAGCTTTCTTT.

In this sample, this clonotype turned up many times. The gene calls are TRBV7-2 and TRBJ1-1, with D hard to call. The CDR3 contains 13 residues. Germline loops: CDR1 SGHTA, CDR2 FQGNSA. With 5 bases removed from V and 10 bases from J, the gap between germline ends came to 17 bases. CDR3 sequence: CASSPPAARGAFF. In DNA, the CDR3 is TGTGCCAGCAGCCCCCCGGCGGCTCGAGGAGCTTTCTTT.

This clonotype came up many times. This chain links TRBV11-2 with TRBJ2-6, with D uncertain. CDR3 size: 16 residues. Germline CDR1 reads SGHAT; CDR2 reads FQNNGV. Trimming removed 4 bases at V and 1 base at J, with 11 bases between. Here the CDR3 reads CASSSFGWSGANVLTF. As DNA, the CDR3 is TGTGCCAGCAGCTCATTCGGTTGGTCTGGGGCCAACGTCCTGACTTTC.

This clonotype was detected many times. The chain recombines TRBV27 with TRBJ1-5; the match to TRBD1 covers 9 bases. The germline CDR1 and CDR2 sequences are MNHEY and SMNVEV (reference sequence). V lost 9 bases to trimming and J lost 6 bases; unmatched junction nucleotides: 6. The CDR3 has 13 amino acids. The CDR3 DNA is TGTGCCAGTAATGACAGGGGGGGTCAGCCCCAGCATTTT. Translated, it gives CASNDRGGQPQHF.

The V gene is TRBV12-3 or TRBV12-4, the J gene TRBJ1-2, with TRBD1 matching over 8 bases. V shed 7 bases, J shed 3 bases, and the junction held 7 bases outside the gene matches. There are 14 residues in the CDR3. CDR3 nucleotides: TGTGCCAGCATTCGAGGACAGGGTTACTATGGCTACACCTTC. This sequence encodes CASIRGQGYYGYTF.

This clonotype was counted ten times or more. The chain couples TRBV11-2 to TRBJ2-5; the match to TRBD1 covers 7 bases. V dropped 4 bases and J dropped 6; count of bases not matched to a gene: 8. CDR1 and CDR2 from the germline V gene are SGHAT and FQNNGV. The CDR3 totals 14 residues. The CDR3 reads CASSSHRGGKTQYF. Here the CDR3 DNA reads TGTGCCAGCAGCTCCCACAGGGGTGGGAAGACCCAGTACTTC. Full variable domain (outside the CDR3, taken from reference TRBV11-2 and TRBJ2-5): EAGVAQSPRYKIIEKRQSVAFWCNPISGHATLYWYQQILGQGPKLLIQFQNNGVVDDSQLPKDRFSAERLKGVDSTLKIQPAKLEDSAVYLCASSSHRGGKTQYFGPGTRLLVL.

This clonotype was found many times. This chain joins TRBV7-2 and TRBJ2-5; a possible D gene is TRBD1 (6 bases). The CDR3 consists of 14 residues. In germline, CDR1 is SGHTA, CDR2 FQGNSA. V was cut by 3 bases and J by 1 base, with 9 bases left in between. The DNA of the CDR3 is TGTGCCAGCAGCTTTAAACAGGGCCAAGAGACCCAGTACTTC. This sequence encodes CASSFKQGQETQYF.

A single count supports this clonotype. The rearrangement links TRBV2 to TRBJ1-1; D remains unclear. Germline V CDR1 and CDR2: SNHLY, FYNNEI. Trimming left V 1 base short and J 10 bases short, with 10 bases between. The CDR3 consists of 12 residues. This chain's CDR3 is CASSEETGGAFF. DNA of the CDR3: TGTGCCAGCAGTGAAGAGACGGGCGGAGCTTTCTTT.

The V call is TRBV6-4, the J call TRBJ1-2; 8 positions match TRBD1. This CDR3 has 13 amino acids. V lost 3 bases and J lost 8; bases outside the gene matches: 5. Germline CDR1 and CDR2: MRHNA and SNTAGT. The CDR3 DNA follows: TGTGCCAGCAGTGATCAGGGGGCGGAGGGCTACACCTTC. This encodes CASSDQGAEGYTF.